What follows are 20 T cell receptor beta chains derived from one specimen sequenced in a study of spatial heterogeneity in lung cancer. One entry per CDR3 protein results from TCRdb running MiXCR on the 5' RACE reads. The sample carries approximately 450 distinct CDR3 sequences, approximately 21% recorded once. Specified time point: sample taken at primary tumor resection. The material sequenced was normal lung tissue next to the tumor, taken at surgery. These receptors came from a male donor with early-stage non-small cell lung cancer.

This clonotype is categorized as large. V is TRBV20-1 and J is TRBJ2-3; 13 positions agree with TRBD2. The CDR3 has 14 residues. V lost 5 bases and J lost 4; bases outside the gene matches: 3. Looked up from germline, CDR1 is DFQATT and CDR2 is SNEGSKA (reference sequence). The CDR3 coding sequence is TGCAGTGCTGCCGGACTAGCGGGAGCAGATACGCAGTATTTT. This codes for CSAAGLAGADTQYF.

This chain uses TRBV12-3 or TRBV12-4 with TRBJ2-1, with D tentatively TRBD1 or TRBD2 (5 bases each). This CDR3 spans 14 amino acids. V lost 3 bases, J lost 6 bases, and 12 bases lay in between. The CDR3 sequence: CASSFIGTFNEQFF. The CDR3 coding sequence is TGTGCCAGCAGTTTTATCGGGACCTTCAATGAGCAGTTCTTC.

CDR3 bases: TGTGCCAGTAGTGAGGGCACCCGCACAGATACGCAGTATTTT. It codes for CASSEGTRTDTQYF. The chain uses TRBV19 and TRBJ2-3; tentative D call: TRBD2 (5 bases). Trimming removed 5 bases at V and 1 base at J, with 10 bases between. Germline assignment: CDR1 LNHDA and CDR2 SQIVND (reference sequence). This CDR3 is 14 amino acids long.

By share, this clonotype ranks as large (0.1 to 1%). The V call is TRBV20-1, the J call TRBJ1-3, with TRBD1 matching over 9 bases. This CDR3 has 15 residues. Germline V gene sequence: CDR1 DFQATT, CDR2 SNEGSKA (reference sequence). V dropped 6 bases and J dropped 2; count of bases not matched to a gene: 8. CDR3 amino acids: CSARSGQGTGNTIYF. The CDR3 DNA reads TGCAGTGCCCGGTCGGGACAGGGTACTGGAAACACCATATATTTT.

The genes are TRBV4-3 and TRBJ2-3; D remains unclear. CDR1 and CDR2 (germline): LGHNA, YSLEER. This CDR3 has 12 amino acids. V dropped 1 base and J dropped 5 bases, with 4 bases sitting between them. This CDR3 reads CASSQGIDTQYF. Written as DNA, the CDR3 is TGCGCCAGCAGCCAAGGAATAGATACGCAGTATTTT.

The chain uses TRBV5-8 and TRBJ2-7; TRBD1 aligns across 7 bases. The CDR3 has 14 amino acids. Losses at the gene ends were 0 bases for V and 2 bases for J; bases not matched to a gene: 2. CDR1 is SGHTS and CDR2 is YDEGEE in the germline V gene. The CDR3 spells CASSLGDSAYEQYF. Here the CDR3 DNA reads TGTGCCAGCAGCTTGGGGGACAGTGCCTACGAGCAGTACTTC.

By share of the sample, this clonotype is large. The chain carries TRBV18 and TRBJ2-5; a weak D match, TRBD1 (6 bases). Trimming cost V 2 bases and J 5 bases, with 12 bases left between them. This CDR3 contains 14 residues. Germline V lookup: CDR1 KGHSH, CDR2 LQKENI. CDR3 sequence reads: CASSPMGARETQYF. The DNA for the CDR3 is TGTGCCAGCTCACCAATGGGGGCGCGTGAGACCCAGTACTTC.

This clonotype is medium-sized in the sample. V is TRBV11-2 and J is TRBJ2-1; tentatively, D is TRBD1 (5 bases). V was pared by 1 base and J by 0 bases, with 10 bases between. Germline V gene sequence: CDR1 SGHAT, CDR2 FQNNGV. This CDR3 comprises 16 residues. CDR3 sequence reads: CASSLVTGPSYNEQFF. The CDR3 DNA sequence: TGTGCCAGCAGCTTAGTCACAGGACCCTCCTACAATGAGCAGTTCTTC.

This clonotype is classed as medium-sized. This chain links TRBV5-4 with TRBJ2-5, with D unclear. CDR1 and CDR2 from the germline V gene are SGHNT and YYREEE (reference sequence). The CDR3 is 15 amino acids. V lost 1 base to trimming and J lost 0 bases, with 10 bases between them. As DNA, the CDR3 is TGTGCCAGCAGCTTGAGGATTGGACACCAAGAGACCCAGTACTTC. This encodes CASSLRIGHQETQYF.

By sample fraction, this clonotype is medium-sized. This chain links TRBV2 with TRBJ1-2, with D unclear. The germline gives CDR1 SNHLY, CDR2 FYNNEI. The germline V and J ends were trimmed by 7 bases and 7 bases, with 7 bases remaining between them. The CDR3 length is 10 residues. CDR3 DNA sequence: TGTGCCAGCAAGGCAGGTGGCTACACCTTC. Encoded protein: CASKAGGYTF.

The chain joins TRBV25-1 to TRBJ2-4; TRBD1 agrees at 8 bases. J gave up 9 bases and V 3 bases, and 4 bases lay outside the gene matches. CDR3 size: 13 residues. The V gene's germline CDR1 is MGHDK and CDR2 SYGVNS. In DNA, the CDR3 is TGTGCCAGCAGTGAGACAGGGGCGAGCATTCAGTACTTC. Amino acid sequence: CASSETGASIQYF.

As DNA, the CDR3 is TGTGCCAGTAGTATTGAGTTGAGGACTACTGGCTCGCATGAGCAGTTCTTC. This encodes CASSIELRTTGSHEQFF. The V gene is TRBV19, the J gene TRBJ2-1; D is perhaps TRBD2 (6 bases). The CDR3 consists of 17 residues. Germline V CDR1 and CDR2: LNHDA, SQIVND (reference sequence). V was pared by 3 bases and J by 8 bases, with 23 bases between.

This clonotype is termed large (0.1 to 1%). The chain links TRBV28 to TRBJ2-3, with 9 bases that match TRBD2. The CDR3 consists of 16 residues. Germline V lookup: CDR1 MDHEN, CDR2 SYDVKM. The chain's CDR3 is CAAGGTSGRLADTQYF. CDR3 bases: TGTGCGGCAGGGGGAACTAGCGGGCGGTTGGCAGATACGCAGTATTTT.

This clonotype has more than one count but fewer than ten. The chain has TRBV12-3 or TRBV12-4 and TRBJ2-1; D remains ambiguous. This CDR3 spans 12 amino acids. V lost 1 base and J lost 7, with 5 bases in between. DNA of the CDR3: TGTGCCAGCAGTTTAGGAGATAATGAGCAGTTCTTC. Translated: CASSLGDNEQFF.

In nucleotides, the CDR3 is TGTGCCAGCAGCCAAGCTGGAGCGCTGTTTTTT. This gives the protein CASSQAGALFF. V usage is TRBV3-1 and J usage is TRBJ2-2, with D hard to call. V was clipped by 1 base and J by 13 bases, with 7 bases between them. CDR1 is LGHDT and CDR2 is YNNKEL in the germline V gene (reference sequence). The CDR3 has 11 residues.

By share, this clonotype ranks as large. CDR3 nucleotides: TGTGCCAGCAGTGAAGCCGGCGATGGTCGGGCAGATACGCAGTATTTT. This sequence encodes CASSEAGDGRADTQYF. The V gene is TRBV6-1, the J gene TRBJ2-3; the D is unclear. There are 16 residues in the CDR3. From germline, CDR1 is MNHNS and CDR2 SASEGT. Trimming took off 0 bases at V and 4 bases at J, with 14 bases between the two ends.

This clonotype was counted many times. The gene calls are TRBV5-1 and TRBJ2-5; D remains ambiguous. The V gene lost 4 bases and the J gene lost 3 bases, with 13 bases spanning the gap. Germline V lookup: CDR1 SGHRS, CDR2 YFSETQ. This CDR3 comprises 14 residues. The CDR3 here is CASSPGVGKETQYF. CDR3 DNA sequence: TGCGCCAGCAGCCCAGGCGTAGGTAAAGAGACCCAGTACTTC.

By share, this clonotype ranks as large. This chain links TRBV3-2 with TRBJ1-4; the table names TRBD1, a call not compared with the DNA. TRBV3-2 is reported as a pseudogene. The CDR3 is made up of 16 amino acids. This CDR3 is CASTQRGGEPNEKLFF. As DNA, the CDR3 is TGTGCCAGCACACAGAGGGGTGGGGAGCCTAATGAAAAACTGTTTTTT.

In its sample, this clonotype ranks as hyperexpanded (1% or more). The chain recombines TRBV7-8 with TRBJ2-7; D uncertain. V was cut by 4 bases and J by 2 bases, with 21 bases left in between. The CDR3 consists of 17 residues. CDR1 and CDR2 from the germline V gene are SGHVS and FQNEAQ. CDR3 nucleotides: TGTGCCAGCAGCTCCCTTACTCGAGACACAGATACCTACGAGCAGTACGTC. Its protein is CASSSLTRDTDTYEQYV.

This chain joins TRBV20-1 and TRBJ2-1; D may be TRBD2 (6 bases). V lost 0 bases and J 6 bases, leaving 15 bases between the germline ends. The V gene's germline CDR1 is DFQATT and CDR2 SNEGSKA (reference sequence). This CDR3 has 15 amino acids. The CDR3 sequence: CSARDLAIPSNEQFF. The CDR3 DNA reads TGCAGTGCTAGAGATCTAGCGATCCCTAGCAATGAGCAGTTCTTC.